The rows below give T cell receptor beta chains drawn from one sample of a study of T cell repertoires in cytomegalovirus infection. A single record per CDR3 protein comes from TCRdb applying MiXCR to the reads. The data hold under 800,000 distinct CDR3 sequences, with roughly 26% observed a single time. The sequencing sample was made of CD8+ T cells from PBMCs. These receptors originate from a human donor in good health (CMV status not recorded). Some clones in this sample may be carry-over from other donors' samples. The CDR3 runs from the conserved cysteine through the conserved F or W. D genes are given only for firm matches. A clone size is listed for some rows: how often the clone was seen (once, few, many), or a class if it is expanded.

v_gene,abundance,len,d_gene,j_gene,CDR3aa,CDR3nt
TRBV29-1,-,14,-,TRBJ2-3,CSVEETLITDTQYF,TGCAGCGTTGAAGAGACACTAATCACAGATACGCAGTATTTT
TRBV7-2,many,17,-,TRBJ2-3,CASSLVKWVDPRDTQYF,TGTGCCAGCAGCTTAGTAAAATGGGTGGATCCTCGGGATACGCAGTATTTT
TRBV7-8,many,16,-,TRBJ1-5,CASSLKVGTSNQPQHF,TGTGCCAGCAGCTTAAAAGTGGGCACCAGCAATCAGCCCCAGCATTTT
TRBV7-6,-,9,-,TRBJ2-1,CVSSNLRFF,TGTGTCAGCAGCAACCTCAGGTTCTTC
TRBV28,-,13,-,TRBJ1-5,CASSSGDYQPQHF,TGTGCCAGCAGTTCCGGGGATTATCAGCCCCAGCATTTT
TRBV20-1,few,18,TRBD1,TRBJ2-5,CSARVHGWTGDPQETQYF,TGCAGTGCTAGAGTCCACGGATGGACAGGGGACCCACAAGAGACCCAGTACTTC
TRBV20-1,-,15,-,TRBJ2-3,CSATGNYPSTDTQYF,TGCAGTGCTACAGGGAACTATCCTAGCACAGATACGCAGTATTTT
TRBV2,-,15,-,TRBJ2-1,CASSVGGGLYNEQFF,TGTGCCAGCAGTGTTGGGGGGGGGCTCTACAATGAGCAGTTCTTC
TRBV29-1,-,11,-,TRBJ1-2,CSVDLEDSYTF,TGCAGCGTCGATTTAGAGGATAGCTACACCTTC
TRBV6-8,-,15,-,TRBJ2-5,CANSYGWGSEVTQYF,TGTGCCAACAGTTACGGGTGGGGGAGTGAAGTGACCCAGTACTTC
TRBV20-1,-,13,-,TRBJ2-1,CSAGRPLYNEQFF,TGCAGTGCTGGAAGACCCTTATACAATGAGCAGTTCTTC
TRBV11-2,-,16,-,TRBJ1-5,CASSHLGGGVDQPQHF,TGTGCCAGCAGCCATTTAGGGGGGGGGGTGGATCAGCCCCAGCATTTT
TRBV7-2,few,19,TRBD2,TRBJ2-4,CASSELPGLAGGTKNIQYF,TGTGCCAGCAGCGAACTTCCGGGACTAGCGGGGGGCACCAAAAACATTCAGTACTTC
TRBV6-1,few,13,-,TRBJ2-1,CASSEGGGSMQFF,TGTGCCAGCAGTGAAGGAGGAGGGTCTATGCAGTTCTTC
TRBV29-1,-,12,-,TRBJ1-2,CSVVGANYGYTF,TGCAGCGTTGTCGGAGCTAACTATGGCTACACCTTC
TRBV6-5,-,16,-,TRBJ1-1,CASSYSIKSLGTEAFF,TGTGCCAGCAGTTACTCGATTAAATCCTTAGGGACTGAAGCTTTCTTT
TRBV12-3/TRBV12-4,many,13,-,TRBJ2-5,CASSLGLRETQYF,TGTGCCAGCAGTTTAGGGTTGAGGGAGACCCAGTACTTC
TRBV12-3/TRBV12-4,-,13,-,TRBJ2-3,CASSLPGSDTQYF,TGTGCCAGCAGTTTACCCGGGTCAGATACGCAGTATTTT
TRBV7-9,many,15,-,TRBJ2-2,CASSSGTQNTGELFF,TGTGCCAGCAGTTCCGGGACACAGAACACCGGGGAGCTGTTTTTT
TRBV25-1,few,16,TRBD1,TRBJ2-5,CASRSIDRVGQETQYF,TGTGCCAGCAGGAGCATCGACAGGGTCGGACAAGAGACCCAGTACTTC
TRBV6-2/TRBV6-3,-,14,TRBD1,TRBJ2-1,CASSYWGQNNEQFF,TGTGCCAGCAGTTACTGGGGACAGAACAATGAGCAGTTCTTC
TRBV7-4,few,16,-,TRBJ2-1,CASSLGTGYSYNEQFF,TGTGCCAGCAGCTTGGGTACAGGGTACTCCTACAATGAGCAGTTCTTC
TRBV4-3,few,14,-,TRBJ1-2,CASSQDVGPYGYTF,TGCGCCAGCAGCCAAGATGTGGGGCCGTATGGCTACACCTTC
TRBV27,few,14,-,TRBJ2-2,CASTTGYGTGELFF,TGTGCCAGCACCACAGGGTATGGCACCGGGGAGCTGTTTTTT
TRBV18,few,12,-,TRBJ2-2,CASSPVFEELFF,TGTGCCAGCTCACCGGTTTTCGAGGAGCTGTTTTTT
TRBV6-1,few,15,-,TRBJ2-1,CASSPGGLVYNEQFF,TGTGCCAGCAGTCCCGGCGGGCTAGTCTACAATGAGCAGTTCTTC
TRBV29-1,-,12,-,TRBJ2-1,CSVEPGANEQFF,TGCAGCGTTGAGCCGGGGGCAAATGAGCAGTTCTTC
TRBV7-2,many,14,-,TRBJ2-7,CASSLAGATSEQYF,TGTGCCAGCAGCTTAGCAGGGGCTACGAGCGAGCAGTACTTC
TRBV14,-,11,-,TRBJ2-7,CASSRMYEQYF,TGTGCCAGCAGCCGGATGTACGAGCAGTACTTC
TRBV28,-,18,TRBD2,TRBJ2-3,CASSTPGTRLMSTDTQYF,TGTGCCAGCAGTACTCCCGGGACTAGATTGATGAGCACAGATACGCAGTATTTT
TRBV20-1,-,12,TRBD1,TRBJ1-2,CSAMDRGGGYTF,TGCAGTGCCATGGACAGGGGTGGGGGCTACACCTTC
TRBV9,-,12,-,TRBJ1-6,CASSAGSGALHF,TGTGCCAGCAGCGCCGGCTCGGGGGCCCTCCACTTT
TRBV20-1,-,14,-,TRBJ2-1,CSASEVVAYNEQFF,TGCAGTGCTAGTGAGGTGGTTGCCTACAATGAGCAGTTCTTC
TRBV14,-,12,-,TRBJ1-2,CASSRDTFGYTF,TGTGCCAGCAGCCGTGACACGTTTGGCTACACCTTC
TRBV5-4,-,14,TRBD1,TRBJ1-1,CASSAETGATEAFF,TGTGCCAGCAGCGCAGAGACAGGGGCCACTGAAGCTTTCTTT
TRBV29-1,once,13,TRBD1,TRBJ2-7,CSAKTGGSYEQYF,TGCAGCGCCAAGACAGGGGGCTCCTACGAGCAGTACTTC
TRBV7-3,few,13,-,TRBJ1-1,CASKGPADTEAFF,TGTGCCAGCAAGGGACCGGCGGACACTGAAGCTTTCTTT